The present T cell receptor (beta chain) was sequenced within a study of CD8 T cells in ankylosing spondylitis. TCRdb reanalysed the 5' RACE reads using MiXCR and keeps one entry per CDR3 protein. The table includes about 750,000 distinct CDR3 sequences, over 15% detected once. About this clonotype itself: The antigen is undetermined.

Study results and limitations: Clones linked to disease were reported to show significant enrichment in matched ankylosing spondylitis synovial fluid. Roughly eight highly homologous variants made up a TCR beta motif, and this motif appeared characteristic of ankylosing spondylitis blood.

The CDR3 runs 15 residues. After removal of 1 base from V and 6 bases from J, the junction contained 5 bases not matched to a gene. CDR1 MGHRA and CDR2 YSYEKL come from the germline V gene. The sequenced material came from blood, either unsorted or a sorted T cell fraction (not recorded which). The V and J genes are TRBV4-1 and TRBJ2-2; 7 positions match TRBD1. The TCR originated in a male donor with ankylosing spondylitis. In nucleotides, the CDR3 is TGCGCCAGCAGCCAAGCCGCAGGGGGACCCGGGGAGCTGTTTTTT. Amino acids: CASSQAAGGPGELFF.